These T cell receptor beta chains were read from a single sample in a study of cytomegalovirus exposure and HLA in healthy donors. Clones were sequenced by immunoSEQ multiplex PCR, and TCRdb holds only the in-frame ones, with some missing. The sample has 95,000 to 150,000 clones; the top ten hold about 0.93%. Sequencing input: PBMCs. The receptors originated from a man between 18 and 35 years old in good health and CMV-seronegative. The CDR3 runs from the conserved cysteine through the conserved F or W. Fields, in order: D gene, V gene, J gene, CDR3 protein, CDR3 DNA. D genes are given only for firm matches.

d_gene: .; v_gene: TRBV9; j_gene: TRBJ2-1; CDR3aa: CASSGDYRRANEQFF; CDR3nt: TGTGCCAGCAGCGGTGATTATAGGAGAGCCAATGAGCAGTTCTTC
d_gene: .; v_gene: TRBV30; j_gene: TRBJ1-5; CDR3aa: CAWSRKRQISNQPQHF; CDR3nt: TGTGCCTGGAGTAGGAAGAGACAAATTAGCAATCAGCCCCAGCATTTT
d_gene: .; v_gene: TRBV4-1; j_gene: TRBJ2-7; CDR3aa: CASSQDPPRGEQYF; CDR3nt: TGCGCCAGCAGCCAAGATCCCCCCAGGGGAGAGCAGTACTTC
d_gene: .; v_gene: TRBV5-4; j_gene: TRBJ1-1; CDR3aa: CASSLGREPMNTEAFF; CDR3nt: TGTGCCAGCAGCTTGGGGAGGGAGCCTATGAACACTGAAGCTTTCTTT
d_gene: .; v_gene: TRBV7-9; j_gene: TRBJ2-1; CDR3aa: CASSLEPVAYNEQFF; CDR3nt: TGTGCCAGCAGCTTAGAACCAGTCGCCTACAATGAGCAGTTCTTC
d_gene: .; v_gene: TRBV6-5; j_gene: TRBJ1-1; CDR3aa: CASSTPRDTEAFF; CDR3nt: TGTGCCAGCAGTACCCCGAGGGACACTGAAGCTTTCTTT
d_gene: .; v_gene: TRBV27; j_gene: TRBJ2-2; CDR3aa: CASRTSGTTNTGELFF; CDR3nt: TGTGCCAGCAGGACCTCCGGGACAACTAACACCGGGGAGCTGTTTTTT
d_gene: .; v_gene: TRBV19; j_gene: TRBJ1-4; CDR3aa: CASSIARFGEKLFF; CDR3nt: TGTGCCAGTAGTATAGCGCGGTTTGGCGAAAAACTGTTTTTT
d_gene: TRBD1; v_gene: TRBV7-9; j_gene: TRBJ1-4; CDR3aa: CASSLGAGGYEKLFF; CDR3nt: TGTGCCAGCAGCTTAGGGGCAGGGGGTTACGAAAAACTGTTTTTT
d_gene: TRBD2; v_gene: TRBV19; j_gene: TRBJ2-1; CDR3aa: CASTPSGGSYNEQFF; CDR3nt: TGTGCCAGTACGCCCAGCGGGGGCTCCTACAATGAGCAGTTCTTC
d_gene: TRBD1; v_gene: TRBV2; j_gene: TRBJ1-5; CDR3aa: CASSEDRGGQPQHF; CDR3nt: TGTGCCAGCAGTGAAGACAGGGGTGGTCAGCCCCAGCATTTT
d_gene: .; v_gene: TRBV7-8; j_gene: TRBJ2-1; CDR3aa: CASSQPPWATYNEQFF; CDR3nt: TGTGCCAGCAGCCAACCTCCGTGGGCAACGTACAATGAGCAGTTCTTC
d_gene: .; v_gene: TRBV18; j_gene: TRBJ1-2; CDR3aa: CASSPTLGGDNGYTF; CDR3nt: TGTGCCAGCTCACCGACGCTTGGAGGGGATAATGGCTACACCTTC
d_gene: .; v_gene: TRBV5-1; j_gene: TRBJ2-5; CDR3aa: CASSLAEDRPGTQYF; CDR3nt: TGCGCCAGCAGCTTGGCTGAGGACAGACCTGGGACCCAGTACTTC
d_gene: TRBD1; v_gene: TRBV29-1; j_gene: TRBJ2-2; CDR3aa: CSVRQGDTGELFF; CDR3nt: TGCAGCGTTCGACAGGGAGACACCGGGGAGCTGTTTTTT
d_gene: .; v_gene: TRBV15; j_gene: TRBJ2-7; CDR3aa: CATSRDRGYEQYF; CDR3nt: TGTGCCACCAGCAGAGACAGGGGTTACGAGCAGTACTTC
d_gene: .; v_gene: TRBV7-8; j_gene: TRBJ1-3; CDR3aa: CASSFRTEPSGNTIYF; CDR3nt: TGTGCCAGCAGCTTTCGGACAGAGCCCTCTGGAAACACCATATATTTT
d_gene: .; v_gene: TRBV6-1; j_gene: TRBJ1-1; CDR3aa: CASISLGEAFF; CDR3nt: TGTGCCAGCATCTCGCTAGGTGAAGCTTTCTTT
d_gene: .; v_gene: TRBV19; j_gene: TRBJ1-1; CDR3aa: CASSIDGRGRAFF; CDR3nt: TGTGCCAGTAGTATAGATGGTCGGGGGAGAGCTTTCTTT
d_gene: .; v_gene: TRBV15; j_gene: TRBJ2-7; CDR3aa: CATSRDSKYEQYF; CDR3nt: TGTGCCACCAGCAGAGATAGCAAGTACGAGCAGTACTTC
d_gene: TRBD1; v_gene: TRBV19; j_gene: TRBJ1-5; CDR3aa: CATVDRVSNQPQHF; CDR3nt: TGTGCCACCGTGGACAGGGTTAGCAATCAGCCCCAGCATTTT
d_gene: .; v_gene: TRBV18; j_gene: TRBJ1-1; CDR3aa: CASSPTQGFTEAFF; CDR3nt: TGTGCCAGCTCACCCACTCAGGGGTTCACTGAAGCTTTCTTT
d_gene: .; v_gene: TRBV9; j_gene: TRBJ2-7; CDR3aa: CASTPGHTSYEQYF; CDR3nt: TGTGCCAGCACCCCGGGACATACCTCCTACGAGCAGTACTTC
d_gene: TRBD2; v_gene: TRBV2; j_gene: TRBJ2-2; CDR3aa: CATAPPAGLAVGELFF; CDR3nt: TGTGCCACAGCCCCCCCAGCGGGACTAGCTGTCGGGGAGCTGTTTTTT
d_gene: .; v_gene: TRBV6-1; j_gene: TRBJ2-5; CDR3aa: CASSEGPSETQYF; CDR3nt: TGTGCCAGCAGTGAAGGGCCGTCAGAGACCCAGTACTTC
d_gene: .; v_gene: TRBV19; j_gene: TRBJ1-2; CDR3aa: CASSISEASLYGYTF; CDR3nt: TGTGCCAGTAGTATATCGGAGGCGTCCCTTTATGGCTACACCTTC
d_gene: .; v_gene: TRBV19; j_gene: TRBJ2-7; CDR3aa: CASSLSLSFDYEQYF; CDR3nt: TGTGCCAGTAGTCTGTCACTATCATTCGACTACGAGCAGTACTTC
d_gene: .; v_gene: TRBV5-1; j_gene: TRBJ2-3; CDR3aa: CASSLAADTQYF; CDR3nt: TGCGCCAGCAGCTTGGCTGCGGATACGCAGTATTTT
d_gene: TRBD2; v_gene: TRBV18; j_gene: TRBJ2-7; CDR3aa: CASSPLAGADDSEQYF; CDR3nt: TGTGCCAGCTCACCGCTAGCGGGGGCGGACGATAGCGAGCAGTACTTC
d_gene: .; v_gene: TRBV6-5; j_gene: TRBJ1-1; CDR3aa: CASSLQGYTEAFF; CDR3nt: TGTGCCAGCAGTTTACAGGGATACACTGAAGCTTTCTTT
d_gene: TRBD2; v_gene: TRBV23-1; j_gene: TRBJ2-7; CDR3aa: CASSQMGTTFSYEQYF; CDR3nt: TGCGCCAGCAGTCAAATGGGGACTACCTTCTCCTACGAGCAGTACTTC
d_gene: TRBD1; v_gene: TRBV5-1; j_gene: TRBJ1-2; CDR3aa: CASSPGQEIANYGYTF; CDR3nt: TGCGCCAGCAGCCCGGGACAGGAGATAGCTAACTATGGCTACACCTTC
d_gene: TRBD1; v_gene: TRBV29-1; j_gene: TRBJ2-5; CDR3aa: CSVVRGQGIVQETQYF; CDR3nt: TGCAGCGTTGTCCGGGGACAGGGCATAGTCCAAGAGACCCAGTACTTC
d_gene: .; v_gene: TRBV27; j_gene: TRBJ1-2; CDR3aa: CASSSLGGAYGYTF; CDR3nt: TGTGCCAGCAGTTCCCTAGGGGGGGCCTATGGCTACACCTTC
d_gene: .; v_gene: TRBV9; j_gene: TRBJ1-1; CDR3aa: CASSVRAGANTEAFF; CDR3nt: TGTGCCAGCAGCGTGCGCGCAGGGGCAAACACTGAAGCTTTCTTT
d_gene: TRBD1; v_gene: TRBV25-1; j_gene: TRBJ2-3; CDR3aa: CASSTNRGSTDTQYF; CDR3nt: TGTGCCAGCAGCACTAACAGGGGGTCCACAGATACGCAGTATTTT
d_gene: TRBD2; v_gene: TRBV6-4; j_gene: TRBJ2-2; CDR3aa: CASSSGDTGELFF; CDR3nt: TGTGCCAGTTCTAGCGGAGACACCGGGGAGCTGTTTTTT
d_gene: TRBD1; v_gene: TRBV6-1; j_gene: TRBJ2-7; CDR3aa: CASAVGTGAYEQYF; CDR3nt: TGTGCCAGCGCAGTGGGGACAGGAGCCTACGAGCAGTACTTC
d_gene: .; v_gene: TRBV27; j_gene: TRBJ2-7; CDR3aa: CASSWLAPALEQYF; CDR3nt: TGTGCCAGCAGTTGGTTGGCACCTGCCCTGGAGCAGTACTTC
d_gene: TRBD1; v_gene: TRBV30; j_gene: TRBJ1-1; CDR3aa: CACRPPGQNMNTEAFF; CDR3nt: TGTGCCTGTCGCCCCCCGGGACAGAACATGAACACTGAAGCTTTCTTT
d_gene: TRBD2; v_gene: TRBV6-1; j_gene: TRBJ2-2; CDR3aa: CASSEGVAGTPNTGELFF; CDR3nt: TGTGCCAGCAGTGAAGGAGTAGCGGGTACCCCGAACACCGGGGAGCTGTTTTTT
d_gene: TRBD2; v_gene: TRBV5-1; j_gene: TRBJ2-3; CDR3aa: CASGGSGSRTDTQYF; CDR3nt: TGCGCCAGCGGAGGTAGCGGGAGCCGCACAGATACGCAGTATTTT
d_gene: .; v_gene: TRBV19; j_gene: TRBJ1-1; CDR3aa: CASTLAGGLTEAFF; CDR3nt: TGTGCCAGTACCCTTGCGGGAGGGTTAACTGAAGCTTTCTTT
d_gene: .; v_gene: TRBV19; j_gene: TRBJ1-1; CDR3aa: CASSSRAYTEAFF; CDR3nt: TGTGCCAGTAGTTCCAGGGCGTACACTGAAGCTTTCTTT
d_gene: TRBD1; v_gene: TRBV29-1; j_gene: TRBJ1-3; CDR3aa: CSVVQGVVGNTIYF; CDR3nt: TGCAGCGTTGTCCAGGGGGTGGTTGGAAACACCATATATTTT
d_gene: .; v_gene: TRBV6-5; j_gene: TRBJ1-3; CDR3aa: CASSPDRFSGNTIYF; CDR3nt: TGTGCCAGCAGCCCCGACAGATTCTCTGGAAACACCATATATTTT
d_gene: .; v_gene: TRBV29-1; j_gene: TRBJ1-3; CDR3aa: CSVGTGLSGNTIYF; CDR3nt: TGCAGCGTCGGAACAGGGTTAAGTGGAAACACCATATATTTT
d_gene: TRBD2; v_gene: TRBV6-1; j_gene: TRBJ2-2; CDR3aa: CASRREGSTGELFF; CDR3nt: TGTGCCAGCAGAAGGGAGGGGAGCACCGGGGAGCTGTTTTTT
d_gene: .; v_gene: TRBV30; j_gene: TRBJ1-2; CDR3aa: CAWRWVDTWGGYTF; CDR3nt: TGTGCCTGGCGGTGGGTGGACACCTGGGGAGGCTACACCTTC
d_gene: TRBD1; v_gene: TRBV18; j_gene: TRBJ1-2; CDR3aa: CASSRVGQGAVGYTF; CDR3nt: TGTGCCAGCTCACGAGTTGGACAGGGGGCTGTAGGCTACACCTTC
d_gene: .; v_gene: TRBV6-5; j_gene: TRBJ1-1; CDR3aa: CAVLGLLDRKAFF; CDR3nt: TGTGCCGTCCTAGGGTTATTGGACAGAAAAGCTTTCTTT
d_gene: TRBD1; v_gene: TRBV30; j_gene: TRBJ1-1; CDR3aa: CAWDRGSTEAFF; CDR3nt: TGTGCCTGGGACAGGGGGAGCACTGAAGCTTTCTTT
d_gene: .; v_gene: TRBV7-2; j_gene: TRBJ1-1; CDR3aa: CASSGYRVEDTEAFF; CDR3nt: TGTGCCAGCAGCGGTTACAGGGTAGAAGACACTGAAGCTTTCTTT
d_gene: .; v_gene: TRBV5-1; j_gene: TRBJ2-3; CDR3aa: CASSPGPGPPSGTQYF; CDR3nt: TGCGCCAGCAGCCCCGGACCAGGACCCCCGTCGGGGACGCAGTATTTT